The 8 T cell receptor beta chains reported below all come from one sample, sequenced in a study of T cell responses to AZD1222 COVID-19 vaccine (TCRdb year 2021). The label giving this sample's time point can be read as: about 28 days (+/-7) after the second vaccine dose. Library preparation used the immunoSEQ multiplex PCR assay. TCRdb re-hosts the immuneACCESS table, in-frame sequences only. Its copies lack some clones; in the studies checked, an unresolved V gene accounts for under half of them, and the cause for the rest is not known. Present in this sample are about 140,000 clones, 85% to 90% of which were seen just once. Of the sample, 1.5% to 2% is held by the ten largest clones. Sample: peripheral blood, taken 28 days after the second AZD1222 dose. These receptors originate from an adult who received the AZD1222 COVID-19 vaccine.

The chain carries TRBV3-1 (or the pseudogene TRBV3-2) and TRBJ1-2; D uncertain. The germline CDR1 and CDR2 sequences are LGHDT and YNNKEL (reference sequence). V was clipped by 5 bases and J by 5 bases, with 18 bases between them. The CDR3 is 15 amino acids. The CDR3 loop is CASSGEPRRIYGYTF. As DNA, the CDR3 is TGTGCCAGCAGCGGGGAACCGAGAAGAATATATGGCTACACCTTC.

V and J are TRBV28 and TRBJ1-1; D gene ambiguous. Trimming pared 3 bases from V and 7 bases from J, leaving 18 bases between. The CDR3 consists of 15 residues. Germline V gene lookup returns CDR1 MDHEN and CDR2 SYDVKM. CDR3 protein: CASSFGLQRYGEAFF. CDR3 DNA: TGTGCCAGCAGTTTTGGTCTCCAACGGTACGGTGAAGCTTTCTTT.

The chain has TRBV14 and TRBJ2-7; unclear D gene. Trimming shortened V by 4 bases and J by 2 bases, and 6 bases separated the two germline ends. This CDR3 region has 12 residues. The V gene's germline CDR1 is SGHDN and CDR2 FVKESK. The CDR3 reads CASSLSPYEQYF. CDR3 nucleotide sequence: TGTGCCAGCAGCCTCAGCCCCTACGAGCAGTACTTC.

The V and J genes are TRBV30 and TRBJ1-2, with 9 bases aligning to TRBD1. Germline CDR1 and CDR2: GTSNPN and SVGIG (reference sequence). The junction had 8 bases not matched to a gene; V was cut back by 2 bases and J by 7 bases. The CDR3 contains 14 residues. CDR3 loop: CAWSTGQGRFGYTF. CDR3 coding DNA: TGTGCCTGGAGTACAGGACAGGGGAGGTTTGGCTACACCTTC.

The chain carries TRBV5-6 and TRBJ2-3; 8 bases line up with TRBD1. The ends lost 4 bases at V and 5 bases at J; junction bases unmatched: 0. The CDR3 is 12 residues long. Germline CDR1 SGHDT, CDR2 YYEEEE. CDR3 amino acids: CASSGTGDTQYF. In DNA, the CDR3 is TGTGCCAGCAGCGGGACAGGAGATACGCAGTATTTT. Together with reference TRBV5-6 and TRBJ2-3, the CDR3 gives the full variable domain: DAGVTQSPTHLIKTRGQQVTLRCSPKSGHDTVSWYQQALGQGPQFIFQYYEEEERQRGNFPDRFSGHQFPNYSSELNVNALLLGDSALYLCASSGTGDTQYFGPGTRLTVL.

V usage is TRBV7-9 and J usage is TRBJ2-5; D might be TRBD1 (6 bases). Germline CDR1 SEHNR, CDR2 FQNEAQ (reference sequence). The CDR3 is 13 amino acids. V lost 3 bases and J lost 5, with 10 bases in between. The CDR3 region has the DNA TGTGCCAGCAGCTTCGGACAGCGCGAGACCCAGTACTTC. Its protein is CASSFGQRETQYF.

The V call is TRBV28, the J call TRBJ1-5, with D tentatively TRBD1 (6 bases). There are 16 residues in the CDR3. Trimming shortened V by 1 base and J by 3 bases, and 13 bases separated the two germline ends. Looked up from germline, CDR1 is MDHEN and CDR2 is SYDVKM. CDR3 in DNA: TGTGCCAGCAGTTTATATGGAGGGGGTGACAATCAGCCCCAGCATTTT. Protein: CASSLYGGGDNQPQHF.

This chain uses TRBV28 with TRBJ1-1; D is unclear. The CDR3 sequence is 11 residues long. Trimming pared 2 bases from V and 7 bases from J, leaving 5 bases between. Germline CDR1 MDHEN, CDR2 SYDVKM. The CDR3 bases are TGTGCCAGCAGTTTAGGGCGTGAAGCTTTCTTT. It is translated as CASSLGREAFF.